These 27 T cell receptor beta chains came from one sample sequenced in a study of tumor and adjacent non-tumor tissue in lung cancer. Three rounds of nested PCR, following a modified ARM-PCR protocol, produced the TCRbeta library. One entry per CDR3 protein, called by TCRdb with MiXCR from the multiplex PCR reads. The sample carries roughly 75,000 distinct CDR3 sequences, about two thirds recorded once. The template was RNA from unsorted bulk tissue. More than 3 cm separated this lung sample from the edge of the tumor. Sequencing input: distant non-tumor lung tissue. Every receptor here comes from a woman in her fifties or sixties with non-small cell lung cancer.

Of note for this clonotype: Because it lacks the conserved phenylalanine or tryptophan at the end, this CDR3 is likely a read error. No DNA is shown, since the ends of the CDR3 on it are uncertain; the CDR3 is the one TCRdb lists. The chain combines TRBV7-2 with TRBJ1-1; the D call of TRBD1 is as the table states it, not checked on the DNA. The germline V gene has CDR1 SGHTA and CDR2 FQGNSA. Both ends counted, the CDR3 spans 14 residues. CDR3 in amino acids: CASSKDRLNTETFS.

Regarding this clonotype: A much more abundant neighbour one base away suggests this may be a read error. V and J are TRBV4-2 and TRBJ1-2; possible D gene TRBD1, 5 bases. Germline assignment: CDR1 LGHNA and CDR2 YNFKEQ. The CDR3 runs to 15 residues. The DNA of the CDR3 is TGTGCCAGCGGCCAAGACGGTAGGGGTCGGTATGGCTACACCTTC. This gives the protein CASGQDGRGRYGYTF.

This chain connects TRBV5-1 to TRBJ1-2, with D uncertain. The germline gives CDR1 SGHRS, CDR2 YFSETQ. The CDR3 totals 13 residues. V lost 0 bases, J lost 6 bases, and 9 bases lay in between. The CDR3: CASSLGGRDGYTF. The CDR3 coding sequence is TGCGCCAGCAGCTTGGGCGGGAGAGATGGCTACACCTTC. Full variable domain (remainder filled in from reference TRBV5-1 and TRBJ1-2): KAGVTQTPRYLIKTRGQQVTLSCSPISGHRSVSWYQQTPGQGLQFLFEYFSETQRNKGNFPGRFSGRQFSNSRSEMNVSTLELGDSALYLCASSLGGRDGYTFGSGTRLTVV.

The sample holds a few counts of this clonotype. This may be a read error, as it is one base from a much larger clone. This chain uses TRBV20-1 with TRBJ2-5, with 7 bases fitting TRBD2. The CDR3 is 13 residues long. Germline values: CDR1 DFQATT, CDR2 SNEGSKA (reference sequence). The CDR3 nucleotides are TGCAGTGCTAAATTCAGCGGGAAAGAGTCCCAGTACTTC. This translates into CSAKFSGKESQYF.

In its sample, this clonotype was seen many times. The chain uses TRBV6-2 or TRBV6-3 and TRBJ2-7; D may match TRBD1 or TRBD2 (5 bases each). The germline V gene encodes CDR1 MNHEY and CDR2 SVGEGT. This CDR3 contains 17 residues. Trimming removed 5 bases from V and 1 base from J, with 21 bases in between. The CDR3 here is CASSPPSFGTRSYEQYF. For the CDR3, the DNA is TGTGCCAGCAGTCCGCCGAGTTTCGGGACGAGATCCTACGAGCAGTACTTC.

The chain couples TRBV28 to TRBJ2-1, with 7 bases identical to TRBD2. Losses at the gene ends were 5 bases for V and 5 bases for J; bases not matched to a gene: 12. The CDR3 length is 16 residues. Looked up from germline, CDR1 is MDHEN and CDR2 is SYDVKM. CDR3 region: CASSQTRGSSDNEQFF. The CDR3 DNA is TGTGCCAGCAGTCAAACCCGCGGGAGTAGCGACAATGAGCAGTTCTTC.

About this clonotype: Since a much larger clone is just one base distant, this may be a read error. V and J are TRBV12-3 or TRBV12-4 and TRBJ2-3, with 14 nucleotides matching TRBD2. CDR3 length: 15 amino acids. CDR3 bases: TGTGTCAGCACCCCGGGACTAGCGGGAGCGGATACGCAGTATTTT. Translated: CVSTPGLAGADTQYF.

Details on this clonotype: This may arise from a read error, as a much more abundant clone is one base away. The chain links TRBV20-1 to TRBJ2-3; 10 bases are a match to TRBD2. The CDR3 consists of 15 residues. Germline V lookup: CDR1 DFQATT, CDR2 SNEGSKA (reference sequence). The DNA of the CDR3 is TGCAGTGCTAGAGATATAGCGGGAGGCGCAGATAAGCAGTATTTT. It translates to CSARDIAGGADKQYF.

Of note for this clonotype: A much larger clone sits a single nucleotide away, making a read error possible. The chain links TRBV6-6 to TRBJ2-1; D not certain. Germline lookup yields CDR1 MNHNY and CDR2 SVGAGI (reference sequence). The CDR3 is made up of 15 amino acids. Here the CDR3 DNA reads TGTGCCAGCAGTTACGAAGCTCGCTCCCACAATGAGCAGTTCTTC. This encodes CASSYEARSHNEQFF.

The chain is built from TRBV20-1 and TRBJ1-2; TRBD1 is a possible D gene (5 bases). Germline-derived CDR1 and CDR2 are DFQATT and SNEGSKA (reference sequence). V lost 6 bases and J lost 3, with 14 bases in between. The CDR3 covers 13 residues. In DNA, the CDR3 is TGCAGTGCCCAGGACAAAAGGCACTATGGCTACACCTTC. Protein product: CSAQDKRHYGYTF.

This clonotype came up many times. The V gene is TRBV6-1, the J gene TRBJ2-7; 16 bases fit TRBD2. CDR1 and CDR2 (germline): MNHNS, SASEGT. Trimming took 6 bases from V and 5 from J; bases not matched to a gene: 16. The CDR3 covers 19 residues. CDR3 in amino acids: CASRTAGLAGGPGNHEQYF. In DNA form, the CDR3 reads TGTGCCAGCAGGACAGCGGGACTAGCGGGAGGGCCAGGTAACCACGAGCAGTACTTC.

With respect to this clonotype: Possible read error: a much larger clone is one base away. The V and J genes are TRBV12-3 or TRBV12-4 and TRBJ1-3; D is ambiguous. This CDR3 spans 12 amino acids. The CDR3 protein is CASCTDGNTIHF. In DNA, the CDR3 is TGTGCCAGCTGCACGGATGGAAACACCATACATTTT.

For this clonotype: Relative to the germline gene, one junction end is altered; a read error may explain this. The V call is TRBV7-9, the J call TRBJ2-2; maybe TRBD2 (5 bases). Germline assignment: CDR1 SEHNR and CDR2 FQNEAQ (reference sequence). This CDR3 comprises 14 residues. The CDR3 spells CVSSFLGSTGELFF. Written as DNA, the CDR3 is TGTGTCAGCAGCTTTTTAGGGAGCACCGGGGAGCTGTTTTTT. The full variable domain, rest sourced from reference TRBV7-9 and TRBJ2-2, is DTGVSQNPRHKITKRGQNVTFRCDPISEHNRLYWYRQTLGQGPEFLTYFQNEAQLEKSRLLSDRFSAERPKGSFSTLEIQRTEQGDSAMYLCVSSFLGSTGELFFGEGSRLTVL.

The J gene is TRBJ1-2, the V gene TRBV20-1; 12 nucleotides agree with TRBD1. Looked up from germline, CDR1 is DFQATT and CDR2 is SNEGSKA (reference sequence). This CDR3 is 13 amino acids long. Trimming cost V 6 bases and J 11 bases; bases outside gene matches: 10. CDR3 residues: CSAVQGQGAGYTF. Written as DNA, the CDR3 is TGCAGTGCGGTACAGGGACAGGGGGCTGGGTACACCTTC.

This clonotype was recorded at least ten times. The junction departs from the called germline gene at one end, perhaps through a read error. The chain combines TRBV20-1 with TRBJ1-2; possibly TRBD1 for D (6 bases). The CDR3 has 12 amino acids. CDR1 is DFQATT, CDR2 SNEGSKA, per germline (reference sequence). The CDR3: CIIPTGSAGCTF. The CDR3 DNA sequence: TGCATTATCCCAACAGGGTCGGCTGGCTGCACCTTC.

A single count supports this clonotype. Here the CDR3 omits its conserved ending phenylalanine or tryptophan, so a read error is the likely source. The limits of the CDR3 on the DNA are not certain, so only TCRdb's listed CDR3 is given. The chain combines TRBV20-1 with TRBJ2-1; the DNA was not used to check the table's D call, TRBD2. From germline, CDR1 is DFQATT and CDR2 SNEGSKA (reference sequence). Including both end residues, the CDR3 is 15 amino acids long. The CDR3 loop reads CSARSPSGRDYAQFL.

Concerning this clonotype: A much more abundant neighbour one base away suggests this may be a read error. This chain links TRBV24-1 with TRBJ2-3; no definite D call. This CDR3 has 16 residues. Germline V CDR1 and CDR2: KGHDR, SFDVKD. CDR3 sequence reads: CATSNLQDSRPATQYF. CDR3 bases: TGTGCCACCAGTAATTTGCAGGATAGCCGCCCTGCGACGCAGTATTTT.

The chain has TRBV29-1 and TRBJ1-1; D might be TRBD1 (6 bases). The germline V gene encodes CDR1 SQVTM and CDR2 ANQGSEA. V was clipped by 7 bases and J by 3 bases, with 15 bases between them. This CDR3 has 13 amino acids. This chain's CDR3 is CSGGRGGDTEAFF. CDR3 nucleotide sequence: TGCAGCGGCGGAAGGGGGGGTGACACTGAAGCTTTCTTT.

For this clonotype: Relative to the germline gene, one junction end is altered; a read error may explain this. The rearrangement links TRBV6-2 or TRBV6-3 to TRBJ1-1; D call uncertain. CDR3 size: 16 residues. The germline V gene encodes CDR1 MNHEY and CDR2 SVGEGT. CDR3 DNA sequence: TGTGCCAGCAGTCCGGCAGGCTCCTCGATGAACACTGATGCTTTCTTT. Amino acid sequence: CASSPAGSSMNTDAFF.

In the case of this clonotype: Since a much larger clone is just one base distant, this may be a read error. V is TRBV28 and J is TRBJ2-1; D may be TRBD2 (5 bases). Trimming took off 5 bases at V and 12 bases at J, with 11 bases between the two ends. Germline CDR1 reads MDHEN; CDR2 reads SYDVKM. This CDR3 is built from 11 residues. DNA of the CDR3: TGTGCCAGCAGTCCTCTCCGGGGGCAGTTCTTC. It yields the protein CASSPLRGQFF.

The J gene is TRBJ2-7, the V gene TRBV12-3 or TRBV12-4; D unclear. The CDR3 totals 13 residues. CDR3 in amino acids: CLSSLIRSYEQYF. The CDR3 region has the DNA TGTCTCAGCAGTTTAATCCGGTCCTACGAGCAGTACTTC.

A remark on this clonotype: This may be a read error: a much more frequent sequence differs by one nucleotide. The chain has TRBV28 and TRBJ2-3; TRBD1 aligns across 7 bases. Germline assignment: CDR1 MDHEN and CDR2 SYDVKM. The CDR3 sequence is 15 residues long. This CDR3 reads CVTMNPTGLTDTQYF. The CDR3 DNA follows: TGTGTCACGATGAACCCGACAGGGCTGACAGATACGCAGTATTTT.

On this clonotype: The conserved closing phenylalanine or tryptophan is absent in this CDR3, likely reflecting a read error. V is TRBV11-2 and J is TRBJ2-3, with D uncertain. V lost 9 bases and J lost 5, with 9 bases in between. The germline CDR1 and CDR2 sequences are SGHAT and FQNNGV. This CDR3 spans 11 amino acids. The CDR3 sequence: CARSHIDTQYL. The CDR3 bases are TGTGCCAGGAGCCATATAGATACGCAGTATTTA.

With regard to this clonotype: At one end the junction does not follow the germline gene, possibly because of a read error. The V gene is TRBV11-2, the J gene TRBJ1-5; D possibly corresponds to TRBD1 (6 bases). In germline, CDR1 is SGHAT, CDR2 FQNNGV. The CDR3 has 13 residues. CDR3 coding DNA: TGTGCCAGTGGTGAAGACAGGAACCAGCCCCAGCACTTT. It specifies CASGEDRNQPQHF.

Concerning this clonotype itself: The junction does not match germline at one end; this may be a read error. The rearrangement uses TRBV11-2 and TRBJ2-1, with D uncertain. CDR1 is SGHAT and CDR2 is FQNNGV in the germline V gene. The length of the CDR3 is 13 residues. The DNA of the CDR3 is TGTGCCGGCAGCTTAGAGTTTGGCGCAGGGCAGTTCTTC. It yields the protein CAGSLEFGAGQFF.

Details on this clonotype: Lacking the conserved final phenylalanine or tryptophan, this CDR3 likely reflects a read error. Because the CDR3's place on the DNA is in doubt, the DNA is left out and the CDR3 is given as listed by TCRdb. Here the CDR3 reads CASTTGNTEVFS. This sequence joins TRBV6-2 or TRBV6-3 and TRBJ1-1. Including both end residues, the CDR3 is 12 amino acids long. Germline loops: CDR1 MNHEY, CDR2 SVGEGT.

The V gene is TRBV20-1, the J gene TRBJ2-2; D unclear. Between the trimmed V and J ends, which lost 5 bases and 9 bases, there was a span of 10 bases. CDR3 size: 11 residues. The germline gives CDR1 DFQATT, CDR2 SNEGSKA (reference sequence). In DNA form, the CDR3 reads TGCAGTGCTTATAGGGTCAGGGAGCTGTTTTTT. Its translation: CSAYRVRELFF.